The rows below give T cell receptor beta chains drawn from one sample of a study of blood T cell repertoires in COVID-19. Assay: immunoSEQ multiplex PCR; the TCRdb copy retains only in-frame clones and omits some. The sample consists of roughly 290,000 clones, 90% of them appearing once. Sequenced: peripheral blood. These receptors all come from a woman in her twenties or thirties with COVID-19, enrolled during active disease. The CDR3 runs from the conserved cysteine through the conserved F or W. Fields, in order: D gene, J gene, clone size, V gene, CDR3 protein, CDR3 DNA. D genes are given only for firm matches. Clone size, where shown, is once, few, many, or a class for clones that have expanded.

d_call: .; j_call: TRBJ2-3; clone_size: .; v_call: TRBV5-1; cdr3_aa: CASSLERTRPSGTDTQYF; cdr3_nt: TGCGCCAGCAGCTTGGAAAGGACTCGACCTTCTGGCACAGATACGCAGTATTTT
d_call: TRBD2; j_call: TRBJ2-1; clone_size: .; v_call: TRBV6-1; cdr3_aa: CASSEAGLAPYNEQFF; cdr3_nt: TGTGCCAGCAGTGAAGCGGGACTAGCTCCCTACAATGAGCAGTTCTTC
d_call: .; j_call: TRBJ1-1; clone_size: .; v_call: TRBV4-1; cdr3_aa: CASSQDRGRGTEAFF; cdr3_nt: TGCGCCAGCAGCCAAGATCGGGGAAGAGGTACTGAAGCTTTCTTT
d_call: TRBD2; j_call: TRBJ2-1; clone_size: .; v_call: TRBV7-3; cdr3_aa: CASSLLAGGPGGNEQFF; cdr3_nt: TGTGCCAGCAGCTTACTAGCGGGAGGGCCAGGGGGCAATGAGCAGTTCTTC
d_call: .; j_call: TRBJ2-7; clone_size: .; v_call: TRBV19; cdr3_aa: CASSLKAGPYEQYF; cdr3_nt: TGTGCCAGTAGTCTAAAGGCGGGACCCTACGAGCAGTACTTC
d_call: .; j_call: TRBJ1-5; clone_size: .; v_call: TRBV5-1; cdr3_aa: CASSPDISNQPQHF; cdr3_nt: TGCGCCAGCAGCCCGGACATCAGCAATCAGCCCCAGCATTTT
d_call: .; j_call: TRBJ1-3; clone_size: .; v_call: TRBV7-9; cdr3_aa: CASSPDRYGNTIYF; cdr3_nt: TGTGCCAGCAGCCCCGACAGATACGGAAACACCATATATTTT
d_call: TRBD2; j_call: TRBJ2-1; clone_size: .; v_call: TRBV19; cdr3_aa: CASSISSGRGNEQFF; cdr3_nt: TGTGCCAGTAGTATCTCTAGCGGGAGAGGGAATGAGCAGTTCTTC
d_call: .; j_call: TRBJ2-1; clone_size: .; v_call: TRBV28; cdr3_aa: CASSLLESSYNEQFF; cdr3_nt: TGTGCCAGCAGTTTATTAGAAAGCTCCTACAATGAGCAGTTCTTC
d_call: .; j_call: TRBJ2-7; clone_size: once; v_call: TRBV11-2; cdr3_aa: CASSLVVGAYEQYF; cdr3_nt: TGTGCCAGCAGCTTAGTGGTCGGGGCCTACGAGCAGTACTTC
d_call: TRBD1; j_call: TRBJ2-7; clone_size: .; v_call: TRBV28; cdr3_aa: CASSPLPGTGSYEQYF; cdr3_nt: TGTGCCAGCAGTCCACTACCCGGGACAGGGTCATACGAGCAGTACTTC
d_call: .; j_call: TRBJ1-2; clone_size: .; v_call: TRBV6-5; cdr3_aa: CASSYSPGYGYTF; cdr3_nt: TGTGCCAGCAGTTACTCGCCGGGATATGGCTACACCTTC
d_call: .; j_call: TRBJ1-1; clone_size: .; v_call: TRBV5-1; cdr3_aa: CASSLAPENTEAFF; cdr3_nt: TGCGCCAGCAGCTTGGCCCCAGAGAACACTGAAGCTTTCTTT
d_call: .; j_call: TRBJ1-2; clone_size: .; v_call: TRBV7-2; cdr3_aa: CASASPEVAIGYTF; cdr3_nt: TGTGCCAGCGCATCCCCCGAAGTTGCTATTGGCTACACCTTC
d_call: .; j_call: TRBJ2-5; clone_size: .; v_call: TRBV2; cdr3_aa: CASSDLRLVETQYF; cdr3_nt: TGTGCCAGCAGTGACCTCCGACTGGTAGAGACCCAGTACTTC
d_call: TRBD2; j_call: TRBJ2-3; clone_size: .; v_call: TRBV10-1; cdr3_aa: CASGNRTSGTDTQYF; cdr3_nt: TGCGCCAGCGGCAATCGGACTAGCGGCACAGATACGCAGTATTTT
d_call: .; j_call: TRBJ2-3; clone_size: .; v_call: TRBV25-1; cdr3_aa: CASSESAGWTDTQYF; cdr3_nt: TGTGCCAGCAGTGAATCGGCAGGGTGGACAGATACGCAGTATTTT
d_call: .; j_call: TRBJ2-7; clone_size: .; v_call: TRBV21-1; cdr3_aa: CASSKAEYSYEQYF; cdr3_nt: TGTGCCAGCAGCAAAGCCGAGTACTCCTACGAGCAATACTTC
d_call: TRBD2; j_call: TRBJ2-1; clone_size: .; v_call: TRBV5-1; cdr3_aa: CASSYQRETDEQFF; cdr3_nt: TGCGCCAGCAGCTATCAGCGGGAGACAGATGAGCAGTTCTTC
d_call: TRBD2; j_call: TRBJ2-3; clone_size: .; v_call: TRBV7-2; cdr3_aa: CASSWRAGEDTQYF; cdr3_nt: TGTGCCAGCAGCTGGAGGGCGGGAGAAGATACGCAGTATTTT
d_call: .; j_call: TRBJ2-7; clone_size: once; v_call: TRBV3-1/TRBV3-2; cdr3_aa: CASSRAGLRYYEQYF; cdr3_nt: TGTGCCAGCAGCCGTGCGGGACTCCGCTACTACGAGCAGTACTTC
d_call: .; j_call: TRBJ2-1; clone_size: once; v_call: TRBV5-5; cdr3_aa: CASSPQNEQFF; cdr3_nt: TGTGCCAGCAGCCCCCAAAATGAGCAGTTCTTC
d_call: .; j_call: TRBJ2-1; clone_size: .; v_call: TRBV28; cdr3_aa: CASTEGGSYNEQFF; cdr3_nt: TGTGCCAGCACTGAAGGAGGCTCCTACAATGAGCAGTTCTTC
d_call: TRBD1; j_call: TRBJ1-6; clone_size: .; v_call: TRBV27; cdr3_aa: CASSLRGQSPLHF; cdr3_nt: TGTGCCAGCAGTTTAAGGGGGCAATCACCCCTCCACTTT
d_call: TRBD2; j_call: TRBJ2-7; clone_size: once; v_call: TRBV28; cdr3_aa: CASSSPGLGYEQYF; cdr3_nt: TGTGCCAGCAGTTCCCCGGGACTAGGCTACGAGCAGTACTTC
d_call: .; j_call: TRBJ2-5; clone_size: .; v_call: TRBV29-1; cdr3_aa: CSVESSDTLSGTQYF; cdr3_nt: TGCAGCGTTGAATCTTCGGACACCCTAAGTGGGACCCAGTACTTC
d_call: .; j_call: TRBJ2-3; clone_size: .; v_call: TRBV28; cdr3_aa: CASSLILTDTQYF; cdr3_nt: TGTGCCAGCAGTTTGATACTCACAGATACGCAGTATTTT
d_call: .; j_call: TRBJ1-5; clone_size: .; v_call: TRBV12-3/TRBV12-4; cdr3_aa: CASNTGGNQPQHF; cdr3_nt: TGTGCCAGCAACACCGGGGGCAATCAGCCCCAGCATTTT
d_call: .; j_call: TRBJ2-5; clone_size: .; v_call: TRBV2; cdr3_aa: CASILRLGETQYF; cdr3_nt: TGTGCCAGCATTCTGCGACTAGGAGAGACCCAGTACTTC
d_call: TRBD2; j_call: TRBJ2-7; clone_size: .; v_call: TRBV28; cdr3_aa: CASSLREGLHEQYF; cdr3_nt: TGTGCCAGCAGTTTGCGGGAGGGTCTCCACGAGCAGTACTTC
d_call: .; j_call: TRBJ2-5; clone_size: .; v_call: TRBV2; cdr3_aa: CASSMGGGETQYF; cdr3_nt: TGTGCCAGCAGTATGGGAGGAGGAGAGACCCAGTACTTC
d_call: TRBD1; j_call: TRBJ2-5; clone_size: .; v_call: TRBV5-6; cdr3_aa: CASSLAATGGETQYF; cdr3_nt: TGTGCCAGCAGCTTGGCTGCGACAGGGGGAGAGACCCAGTACTTC
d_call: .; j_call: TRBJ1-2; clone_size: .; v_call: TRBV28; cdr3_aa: CASRPGGGSDYGYTF; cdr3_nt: TGTGCCAGCAGACCCGGCGGGGGGTCGGACTATGGCTACACCTTC
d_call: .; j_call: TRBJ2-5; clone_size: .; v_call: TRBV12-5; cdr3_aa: CASGLVQSGTPGGETQYF; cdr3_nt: TGTGCTAGTGGTTTGGTACAGAGTGGGACACCCGGCGGGGAGACCCAGTACTTC
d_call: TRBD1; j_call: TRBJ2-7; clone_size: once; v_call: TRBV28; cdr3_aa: CASSSPGQGSYEQYF; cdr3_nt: TGTGCCAGCAGTTCCCCGGGACAGGGCTCCTACGAGCAGTACTTC
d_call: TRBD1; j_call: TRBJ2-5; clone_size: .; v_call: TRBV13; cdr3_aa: CASSANPGQGGETQYF; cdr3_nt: TGTGCCAGCAGCGCAAATCCGGGACAGGGCGGAGAGACCCAGTACTTC
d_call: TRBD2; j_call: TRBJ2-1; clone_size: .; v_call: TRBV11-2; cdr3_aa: CASSLFWVGGSSYNEQFF; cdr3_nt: TGTGCCAGCAGCTTATTTTGGGTGGGCGGGAGCTCCTACAATGAGCAGTTCTTC
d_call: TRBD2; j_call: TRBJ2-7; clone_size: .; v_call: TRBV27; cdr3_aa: CASSPRGGSGAYEQYF; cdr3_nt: TGTGCCAGCAGTCCCCGGGGGGGTAGCGGGGCCTACGAGCAGTACTTC
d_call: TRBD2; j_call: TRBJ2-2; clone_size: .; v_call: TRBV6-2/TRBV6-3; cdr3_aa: CASSIQGGRSGELFF; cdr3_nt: TGTGCCAGCAGTATACAGGGCGGGAGGTCCGGGGAGCTGTTTTTT
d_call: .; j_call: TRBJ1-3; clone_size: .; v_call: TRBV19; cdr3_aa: CASSLPGSRNTIYF; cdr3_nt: TGTGCCAGTAGCCTCCCGGGTTCGCGAAACACCATATATTTT